The clone carrying this T cell receptor (beta chain) was seen more than once but under ten times. This specimen belongs to a study of T cells after yellow fever vaccination. Study background: Libraries from low-cell-number fractions were prepared with the SMART-Seq v4 Ultra Low Input RNA kit.

With 4 bases removed from V and 6 bases from J, the gap between germline ends came to 26 bases. The CDR3 loop spans 18 amino acids. The germline gives CDR1 SGHRS, CDR2 YFSETQ. Using its own MiXCR run on the 5' RACE reads, TCRdb lists one record per CDR3 protein. The table has 300,000 or so distinct CDR3 sequences, roughly 8% seen once. Source: PBMCs, taken about 41 days after the first yellow fever vaccination. The receptor was isolated from a man between 18 and 29 years old who received the YFV17D yellow fever vaccine. The rearrangement uses TRBV5-1 and TRBJ2-1, with D perhaps matching TRBD1 or TRBD2 (5 bases each). In DNA, the CDR3 is TGCGCCAGCAGCCTTGTTCATAAAGGCAGCGTGAGGGGCAATGAGCAGTTCTTC. Its translation: CASSLVHKGSVRGNEQFF. Full variable domain (missing parts from reference TRBV5-1 and TRBJ2-1): KAGVTQTPRYLIKTRGQQVTLSCSPISGHRSVSWYQQTPGQGLQFLFEYFSETQRNKGNFPGRFSGRQFSNSRSEMNVSTLELGDSALYLCASSLVHKGSVRGNEQFFGPGTRLTVL.